What follows are 27 T cell receptor beta chains derived from one specimen sequenced in a study of cytomegalovirus exposure and HLA in healthy donors. Researchers ran the PCR with 60 Vbeta and 13 Jbeta primers. This table comes from immunoSEQ multiplex PCR, and its TCRdb copy is limited to in-frame clones, with some not included. The sample lists roughly 120,000 clones, 65% to 85% occurring once. Material: PBMCs. These receptors all stem from a man between 45 and 60 years old in good health and CMV-seronegative.

The V and J genes are TRBV5-1 and TRBJ2-7; the D gene is possibly TRBD1 (5 bases). This CDR3 contains 14 residues. The V end lost 0 bases, the J end lost 4 bases, and 11 bases lay between the germline ends. Looked up from germline, CDR1 is SGHRS and CDR2 is YFSETQ. This CDR3 is CASSLEAGPYEQYF. CDR3 nucleotide sequence: TGCGCCAGCAGCTTGGAGGCAGGGCCATACGAGCAGTACTTC.

This clone was seen only once. The sample holds other DNA sequences that translate to the same CDR3. The chain combines TRBV5-1 with TRBJ2-7; 7 bases agree with TRBD1. CDR3 length equals 14 residues. The J segment lost 3 bases and the V segment lost 0 bases, leaving 3 bases of the junction unmatched. The germline CDR1 and CDR2 sequences are SGHRS and YFSETQ. The CDR3 region has the DNA TGCGCCAGCAGCTTGGGACAGGGCTTCTACGAGCAGTACTTC. This encodes CASSLGQGFYEQYF.

The gene calls are TRBV9 and TRBJ2-7, with 14 bases lining up with TRBD2. The V gene end was trimmed by 4 bases and the J gene end by 7 bases; junction bases not matched to a gene: 10. Germline V lookup: CDR1 SGDLS, CDR2 YYNGEE. This CDR3 has 16 residues. The CDR3, as DNA: TGTGCCAGCAGCCCCGTCCCGACTAGCGGGAGGGGGGAGCAGTACTTC. This gives the protein CASSPVPTSGRGEQYF. Looking up the rest from reference TRBV9 and TRBJ2-7 gives the full variable domain: DSGVTQTPKHLITATGQRVTLRCSPRSGDLSVYWYQQSLDQGLQFLIQYYNGEERAKGNILERFSAQQFPDLHSELNLSSLELGDSALYFCASSPVPTSGRGEQYFGPGTRLTVT.

This clone was observed a few times. The chain uses TRBV7-8 and TRBJ2-1; 7 bases are shared with TRBD2. The CDR3 is 17 residues long. Unmatched junction bases numbered 14, after V lost 5 bases and J lost 4 bases. The germline V gene encodes CDR1 SGHVS and CDR2 FQNEAQ. The CDR3 here is CASSPPRSGERYNEQFF. CDR3 DNA sequence: TGTGCCAGCAGCCCCCCCCGAAGCGGGGAGAGATACAATGAGCAGTTCTTC.

The CDR3 here is CASSSGLAPLTSTDTQYF. The CDR3 coding sequence is TGTGCCAGCAGCTCAGGACTAGCGCCTCTCACTAGCACAGATACGCAGTATTTT. This chain connects TRBV6-4 to TRBJ2-3, with 9 bases matching TRBD2. Germline assignment: CDR1 MRHNA and CDR2 SNTAGT. The CDR3 spans 18 residues. J gave up 0 bases and V 6 bases, and 13 bases lay outside the gene matches.

The chain carries TRBV19 and TRBJ2-2; TRBD1 agrees at 7 bases. The length of the CDR3 is 14 residues. CDR1 and CDR2 (germline): LNHDA, SQIVND (reference sequence). V dropped 7 bases and J dropped 5; count of bases not matched to a gene: 7. CDR3 protein: CASTADRATGELFF. For the CDR3, the DNA is TGTGCCAGTACCGCCGACAGGGCAACCGGGGAGCTGTTTTTT.

This chain links TRBV27 with TRBJ2-7; 8 bases are a match to TRBD1. The CDR3 is 13 amino acids. J was trimmed by 5 bases and V by 3 bases; bases with no gene match: 3. Germline V CDR1 and CDR2: MNHEY, SMNVEV (reference sequence). The CDR3 DNA reads as TGTGCCAGCAGTTTTAACAGGGGGGACGAGCAGTACTTC. Protein: CASSFNRGDEQYF.

The chain uses TRBV4-2 and TRBJ2-2, with 8 bases lining up with TRBD2. The CDR3 runs 17 residues. J gave up 1 base and V 0 bases, and 4 bases lay outside the gene matches. Germline V gives CDR1 LGHNA, CDR2 YNFKEQ. The CDR3 nucleotides read TGTGCCAGCAGCCAAGATCGGGGGGGGGAGAACACCGGGGAGCTGTTTTTT. This gives the protein CASSQDRGGENTGELFF.

V gene TRBV14 combines with J gene TRBJ2-3, with 9 bases matching TRBD2. The V gene end was trimmed by 4 bases and the J gene end by 2 bases; junction bases not matched to a gene: 4. Germline V gives CDR1 SGHDN, CDR2 FVKESK. The CDR3 spans 15 residues. The CDR3 spells CASSPSGANTDTQYF. For the CDR3, the DNA is TGTGCCAGCAGCCCTAGCGGGGCAAACACAGATACGCAGTATTTT.

The genes are TRBV7-6 and TRBJ2-5; D is possibly TRBD2 (5 bases). CDR1 is SGHVS and CDR2 is FNYEAQ in the germline V gene. V shed 4 bases and J shed 5 bases, with 11 bases lying between them. This CDR3 region has 13 residues. Written as DNA, the CDR3 is TGTGCCAGCAGCTCCCTCGGGGTGGAGACCCAGTACTTC. As protein: CASSSLGVETQYF.

The chain uses TRBV5-1 and TRBJ1-1; no firm D call. Germline V gives CDR1 SGHRS, CDR2 YFSETQ. CDR3 length equals 11 residues. Trimming cost V 2 bases and J 7 bases, with 6 bases left between them. CDR3 sequence (DNA): TGCGCCAGCAGCTTCGGGGATGAAGCTTTCTTT. It specifies CASSFGDEAFF.

The rearrangement joins TRBV10-3 to TRBJ1-1, with TRBD1 matching over 9 bases. Losses at the gene ends were 2 bases for V and 4 bases for J; bases not matched to a gene: 5. This CDR3 is built from 15 residues. CDR1 and CDR2 from the germline V gene are ENHRY and SYGVKD. The CDR3 region has the DNA TGTGCCATCAGTGAGCCGGGACAGGGAGTCACTGAAGCTTTCTTT. This sequence encodes CAISEPGQGVTEAFF.

Here the CDR3 reads CASSPGTGGPLAKNIQYF. CDR3 nucleotide sequence: TGCGCCAGCAGCCCGGGCACAGGTGGACCTCTCGCCAAAAACATTCAGTACTTC. This chain uses TRBV5-1 with TRBJ2-4, with TRBD1 as a possible D gene (5 bases). Trimming shortened V by 4 bases and J by 1 base, and 21 bases separated the two germline ends. The CDR3 consists of 18 residues. CDR1 and CDR2 (germline): SGHRS, YFSETQ.

The chain joins TRBV5-6 to TRBJ1-2, with a weak D call TRBD1 (6 bases). This CDR3 has 14 amino acids. V was clipped by 0 bases and J by 8 bases, with 14 bases between them. The germline V gene has CDR1 SGHDT and CDR2 YYEEEE. The CDR3 sequence is CASSLVGRGEGYTF. Here the CDR3 DNA reads TGTGCCAGCAGCTTGGTAGGCAGGGGTGAAGGCTACACCTTC.

V is TRBV6-1 and J is TRBJ2-2; weak D call: TRBD1 (6 bases). CDR3 length: 15 amino acids. In germline, CDR1 is MNHNS, CDR2 SASEGT. The germline V and J ends were trimmed by 5 bases and 4 bases, with 14 bases remaining between them. CDR3 sequence: CASSIGGAGTGELFF. The DNA for the CDR3 is TGTGCCAGCAGTATTGGGGGCGCCGGCACCGGGGAGCTGTTTTTT.

V gene TRBV9 combines with J gene TRBJ2-3; TRBD2 matches 10 bases. The CDR3 totals 15 residues. J was trimmed by 5 bases and V by 0 bases; bases with no gene match: 3. Germline V gene lookup returns CDR1 SGDLS and CDR2 YYNGEE. CDR3 coding DNA: TGTGCCAGCAGCGTAGGAGCGGGAGGGCTAGATACGCAGTATTTT. This sequence encodes CASSVGAGGLDTQYF.

The chain combines TRBV5-4 with TRBJ2-5, with 10 bases identical to TRBD1. Germline CDR1 is SGHNT and CDR2 is YYREEE (reference sequence). The CDR3 sequence is 15 residues long. The junction had 8 bases not matched to a gene; V was cut back by 4 bases and J by 5 bases. The CDR3 DNA reads TGTGCCAGCAGCGTCCCGACAGGGGGCTTTGAGACCCAGTACTTC. Translated, it gives CASSVPTGGFETQYF.

This chain uses TRBV27 with TRBJ1-6, with 7 bases matching TRBD1. Germline values: CDR1 MNHEY, CDR2 SMNVEV (reference sequence). The CDR3 contains 14 residues. J was trimmed by 8 bases and V by 4 bases; bases with no gene match: 5. The CDR3 DNA is TGTGCCAGCAGTTCCCTAGGGGGCGATTCACCCCTCCACTTT. It codes for CASSSLGGDSPLHF.

This clone has more than one count but fewer than ten. The chain recombines TRBV20-1 with TRBJ1-1; a possible D gene is TRBD1 (6 bases). Germline-derived CDR1 and CDR2 are DFQATT and SNEGSKA (reference sequence). V shed 6 bases and J shed 11 bases, with 13 bases lying between them. The CDR3 is 10 amino acids. The CDR3 DNA reads as TGCAGTGCCTCAGGGACATCTGCTTTCTTT. It yields the protein CSASGTSAFF.

The V call is TRBV4-2, the J call TRBJ2-5; D perhaps matches TRBD1 (6 bases). The assigned J gene may be wrong: the sequence end matches TRBJ2-7 better. Germline V gene data show CDR1 as LGHNA and CDR2 as YNFKEQ. The CDR3 has 14 residues. In nucleotides, the CDR3 is TGTGCCAGCAGCCAAGATGGGGACACCTACGAGCAGTACTTC. It yields the protein CASSQDGDTYEQYF.

Written as DNA, the CDR3 is TGTGCCAGCAGTTTAGGGGGACAGGGGATTGAAAAACTGTTTTTT. This translates into CASSLGGQGIEKLFF. The chain uses TRBV27 and TRBJ1-4; TRBD1 matches at 10 bases. The germline gives CDR1 MNHEY, CDR2 SMNVEV (reference sequence). The CDR3 has 15 amino acids. V dropped 2 bases and J dropped 7; count of bases not matched to a gene: 4. Filled out from reference TRBV27 and TRBJ1-4, the complete variable domain reads EAQVTQNPRYLITVTGKKLTVTCSQNMNHEYMSWYRQDPGLGLRQIYYSMNVEVTDKGDVPEGYKVSRKEKRNFPLILESPSPNQTSLYFCASSLGGQGIEKLFFGSGTQLSVL.

This clone was found a few times. The chain employs TRBV11-2 and TRBJ2-7, with D tentatively TRBD2 (5 bases). The V and J ends lost 4 bases and 7 bases respectively, with 17 bases between them. Germline V gene data show CDR1 as SGHAT and CDR2 as FQNNGV. The CDR3 covers 14 residues. CDR3 loop: CASSSLADVGEQYF. The CDR3 DNA follows: TGTGCCAGCAGCTCGCTAGCCGACGTGGGAGAGCAGTACTTC.

The chain carries TRBV6-5 and TRBJ1-1; D is unclear. This CDR3 is 13 amino acids long. Germline V CDR1 and CDR2: MNHEY, SVGAGI. Trimming took off 8 bases at V and 1 base at J, with 11 bases between the two ends. The CDR3 DNA follows: TGTGCCAGCTTACGACACCCGAACACTGAAGCTTTCTTT. Protein: CASLRHPNTEAFF.

This clone was observed once. V and J are TRBV7-9 and TRBJ1-5, with 7 bases that match TRBD1. The CDR3 length is 15 residues. The germline V gene encodes CDR1 SEHNR and CDR2 FQNEAQ (reference sequence). V was pared by 4 bases and J by 9 bases, with 12 bases of the junction left unmatched. The CDR3, as DNA: TGTGCCAGCAGCTCCTGGGACAGCGCGATAAGGCCCCAGCATTTT. It translates to CASSSWDSAIRPQHF. The whole variable domain, remainder taken from reference TRBV7-9 and TRBJ1-5, is DTGVSQNPRHKITKRGQNVTFRCDPISEHNRLYWYRQTLGQGPEFLTYFQNEAQLEKSRLLSDRFSAERPKGSFSTLEIQRTEQGDSAMYLCASSSWDSAIRPQHFGDGTRLSIL.

The rearrangement uses TRBV30 and TRBJ2-2; 7 nucleotides agree with TRBD2. CDR3 length: 15 amino acids. V shed 3 bases, J shed 3 bases, and the junction held 7 bases outside the gene matches. The germline gives CDR1 GTSNPN, CDR2 SVGIG (reference sequence). The CDR3 loop reads CAWSGWGGDTGELFF. CDR3 nucleotides: TGTGCCTGGAGCGGGTGGGGGGGTGACACCGGGGAGCTGTTTTTT.

The V call is TRBV28, the J call TRBJ2-7; 9 bases are a match to TRBD1. Germline lookup yields CDR1 MDHEN and CDR2 SYDVKM. This CDR3 is built from 15 residues. V shed 2 bases and J 2 bases; nucleotides not matched to a gene: 4. CDR3 nucleotides: TGTGCCAGCAGTTTAGTGGGGACAGGGCCCTACGAGCAGTACTTC. Amino acids: CASSLVGTGPYEQYF.

The genes are TRBV4-3 and TRBJ2-2; 10 bases align to TRBD2. The J segment lost 6 bases and the V segment lost 2 bases, leaving 6 bases of the junction unmatched. Germline V CDR1 and CDR2: LGHNA, YSLEER. CDR3 size: 16 residues. In DNA form, the CDR3 reads TGCGCCAGCAGCCAAATAGCGGGGGGCTCGGCCGGGGAGCTGTTTTTT. It translates to CASSQIAGGSAGELFF.